This T cell receptor (beta chain) stems from a study of neurological immune-mediated disorders (dated by TCRdb to the late 2010s). A note on the overall study: Among the roughly 34 multiple sclerosis patients, relapsing-remitting MS accounted for about 31 and secondary progressive MS accounted for 3. The study compared peripheral blood TCR-beta repertoires of HTLV-I-associated myelopathy (HAM/TSP) patients, multiple sclerosis patients and healthy controls using UMI-based sequencing. The 90 to 120 TCR-beta libraries covered PBMC samples along with longitudinal samples, technical triplicates, and paired sorted CD4+ and CD8+ T-cell subsets. The cohort comprised approximately 67 subjects: some 14 HAM/TSP patients, 35 or so multiple sclerosis patients and some 20 healthy controls. What the authors observed across the whole study: Across subjects, expanded clones never shared an identical CDR3 amino acid sequence, which suggests that the TCR-beta repertoires in every group were private. In a phylogenetic analysis, the repertoires of 18 out of 34 MS patients fell into a single cluster of related CDR3 sequences, pointing to a possible signature at the repertoire level. The MS cluster showed no association with clinical or MRI features, and the authors stated that larger cohorts are needed. TCR clonal expansion was highest in HAM/TSP patients and lowest in MS patients, with MS patients falling below even healthy controls.

To synthesize cDNA, template-switch 5'RACE was performed with a primer carrying a 10-nucleotide random unique molecular identifier so that each TCR transcript was tagged. Over 180 million TCR-beta sequences, covering 15-18 subjects, were produced in each sequencing run. The RNeasy kit was used to extract total RNA. Using the KAPA Real-time Library Amplification kit, TCR-beta VDJ regions were amplified with primers for the TCR constant region and the 5'RACE anchor. A first PCR added sample indexes and Illumina adaptors, after which a second PCR increased the library yield. After Ampure bead purification, the roughly 650 bp TCR product was size-selected on a 2% E-gel SizeSelection system. Before pooling, libraries had their quality checked on a Bioanalyzer, their concentration measured with Qubit, and their quantity determined with the Kapa Library Quantification kit. An Illumina HiSeq 2500 sequenced the libraries paired-end 2 x 150 bp. To increase sequence diversity, roughly 24-30% phiX was spiked into each library pool. The authors' analysis ran thus. Quality-filtered reads were processed with the UMI-based MiGEC pipeline, and over 90% of raw TCR sequences were removed by the MiGEC pipeline during error correction. IMGT germline references were used for aligning VDJ genes, and each clonotype was defined as a unique CDR3 amino acid sequence together with its V-J genes. Clonal expansion, Shannon diversity, and CDR3 relatedness (CalcPairwiseDistances, ClusterSamples) were evaluated with VDJtools, and phylogenetic trees were built with CLCbio workbench. Using coefficient-of-variation modelling across technical triplicates, the study counted a clone as expanded if it had at least 8 unique UMIs. TCRdb cleaned the public reads at Q25 with fastp, built clones with MiXCR and kept in-frame beta chains. Records with the same CDR3 protein are collapsed into one entry carrying the most frequent genes and DNA. The V and J calls and clone size are TCRdb's, not the authors'. Here the sample has more than 45,000 distinct CDR3 sequences; less than 5% occur a single time. 2.9% of the sample goes to the ten largest clones.

This clonotype was counted ten times or more. The specificity of this receptor is unknown. The input lacks base qualities; no much larger clone sits a single base away. The CDR3 sequence holds 12 residues, the cysteine and phenylalanine included. Kept here is only the CDR3 DNA, which spans 36 bases and is read in frame from base 1. V is clipped by 0 bases and J by 6 bases, and the sequence between their germline boundaries is 7 bases long. CDR1 and CDR2 (SGDLS, YYNGEE) derive from the germline V gene. Unsorted PBMC libraries were generated from 2 million PBMCs stored in RNAlater at -80 °C until RNA extraction. The multiple sclerosis patients were enrolled in a US clinical protocol that evaluated disease progression with magnetic resonance imaging. Peripheral blood underwent Ficoll-Hypaque density gradient centrifugation to isolate PBMCs, which were then cryopreserved in liquid nitrogen.

The chain is encoded by TRBV9 joined to TRBJ2-7; a confident D gene designation cannot be given. The origin of this receptor is a man aged 50-60 years with multiple sclerosis. The material sequenced was PBMCs. Here the CDR3 is given as CASSVGMGEQYF. The DNA sequence is as follows: TGTGCCAGCAGCGTAGGGATGGGCGAGCAGTACTTC.